The clone carrying this T cell receptor (beta chain) turned up a few times. These data come from a study of beta chain features in type 1 diabetes. All of the isolated RNA was reverse transcribed, so expressed TCRB transcripts were sequenced. Sequencing used immunoSEQ multiplex PCR; TCRdb keeps in-frame clones, though not all of them. The sample lists 500,000 to 700,000 clones, 15% to 17% occurring once. The germline V and J ends were trimmed by 3 bases and 2 bases, with 10 bases remaining between them. Per germline, CDR1 SGHTA and CDR2 FQGNSA. This CDR3 region has 15 residues. The sample comprised naive CD4+ T cells from blood. The chain has TRBV7-2 and TRBJ2-2; D remains unclear. This clonotype was obtained from a man aged 18 to 30 in good health. This CDR3 reads CASSFRSSNTGELFF. CDR3 bases: TGTGCCAGCAGCTTCCGTAGCTCCAACACCGGGGAGCTGTTTTTT.